A single sample is the source of the 27 T cell receptor beta chains below, sequenced in a study of cytomegalovirus exposure and HLA in healthy donors. In the PCR, 60 Vbeta and 13 Jbeta primers were used. Some clones are missing from TCRdb's copy, which holds only in-frame ones; the method was immunoSEQ multiplex PCR. Here the sample spans approximately 170,000 clones, about three quarters being singletons. The source material was PBMCs. These receptors originate from a man between 18 and 35 years old in good health and CMV-seropositive.

The chain combines TRBV5-6 with TRBJ2-1; D is possibly TRBD2 (6 bases). CDR3 size: 16 residues. V lost 0 bases, J lost 5 bases, and 15 bases lay in between. Germline V gives CDR1 SGHDT, CDR2 YYEEEE. The CDR3 reads CASSLVGGQGNNEQFF. The CDR3 nucleotides are TGTGCCAGCAGCTTGGTCGGAGGGCAGGGCAACAATGAGCAGTTCTTC.

This chain connects TRBV9 to TRBJ2-1; D possibly corresponds to TRBD2 (6 bases). The CDR3 runs to 14 residues. Per the germline V gene, CDR1 is SGDLS and CDR2 is YYNGEE. Trimming stripped 7 bases from V and 7 bases from J, with 18 bases between. This CDR3 reads CASGTGWGGNEQFF. The CDR3 nucleotides are TGTGCCAGCGGAACCGGGTGGGGAGGTAATGAGCAGTTCTTC.

This clone has more than one count but fewer than ten. In DNA form, the CDR3 reads TGTGCCAGCAGCCAAGTCCAGGGGGCTCGCACTGAAGCTTTCTTT. Translated, it gives CASSQVQGARTEAFF. The rearrangement joins TRBV14 to TRBJ1-1; TRBD1 matches at 8 bases. The CDR3 extends over 15 amino acids. Germline V gene sequence: CDR1 SGHDN, CDR2 FVKESK. J lost 4 bases, V lost 1 base, and 5 bases had no gene match.

The genes are TRBV7-8 and TRBJ2-1; D gene unclear. V shed 5 bases and J shed 9 bases, with 14 bases lying between them. The CDR3 is 13 amino acids. CDR1 SGHVS and CDR2 FQNEAQ come from the germline V gene. CDR3 sequence (DNA): TGTGCCAGCAGCACCGACTTCAGTCCTGAGCAGTTCTTC. This translates into CASSTDFSPEQFF.

The chain uses TRBV11-2 and TRBJ1-2, with TRBD1 as a possible D gene (5 bases). The germline V gene has CDR1 SGHAT and CDR2 FQNNGV. The ends were cut back, 2 bases at V and 8 bases at J, with 9 bases in the middle. This CDR3 is built from 12 residues. The CDR3 loop is CASSLSGQGYTF. CDR3 bases: TGTGCCAGCAGCTTATCAGGGCAGGGCTACACCTTC.

The chain employs TRBV6-1 and TRBJ1-3; D is ambiguous. The CDR3 runs 12 residues. V was trimmed by 6 bases and J by 1 base, leaving 4 bases between them. CDR1 is MNHNS, CDR2 SASEGT, per germline. In nucleotides, the CDR3 is TGTGCCAGCAGCGAGTCTGGAAACACCATATATTTT. Encoded protein: CASSESGNTIYF.

The chain is built from TRBV28 and TRBJ1-5, with a tentative D call TRBD1 (6 bases). V lost 10 bases to trimming and J lost 4 bases, with 17 bases between them. Per the germline V gene, CDR1 is MDHEN and CDR2 is SYDVKM. This CDR3 is 14 amino acids long. The CDR3 is CATRPGTPNQPQHF. CDR3 nucleotide sequence: TGTGCCACCCGGCCCGGGACACCAAATCAGCCCCAGCATTTT.

The gene calls are TRBV5-6 and TRBJ2-1; 8 bases match TRBD2. The CDR3 totals 15 residues. V was pared by 0 bases and J by 8 bases, with 7 bases of the junction left unmatched. Germline V CDR1 and CDR2: SGHDT, YYEEEE. CDR3 in amino acids: CASSLVLAGRDEQFF. The CDR3 region has the DNA TGTGCCAGCAGCTTGGTATTAGCGGGGCGGGATGAGCAGTTCTTC.

This rearrangement joins TRBV11-2 to TRBJ2-3; 8 nucleotides align to TRBD2. The germline V gene encodes CDR1 SGHAT and CDR2 FQNNGV. CDR3 length equals 15 residues. The trim removed 1 base at V and 4 bases at J, leaving 4 bases unmatched. For the CDR3, the DNA is TGTGCCAGCAGCTTAGCCAGCGGGAGTTCAGATACGCAGTATTTT. Encoded protein: CASSLASGSSDTQYF. The full variable domain, in which reference TRBV11-2 and TRBJ2-3 provide the parts outside the CDR3, is EAGVAQSPRYKIIEKRQSVAFWCNPISGHATLYWYQQILGQGPKLLIQFQNNGVVDDSQLPKDRFSAERLKGVDSTLKIQPAKLEDSAVYLCASSLASGSSDTQYFGPGTRLTVL.

The chain joins TRBV5-4 to TRBJ2-1, with 7 nucleotides matching TRBD1. V was clipped by 1 base and J by 8 bases; unmatched bases: 12. CDR3 length: 16 residues. Germline loops: CDR1 SGHNT, CDR2 YYREEE (reference sequence). DNA of the CDR3: TGTGCCAGCAGCTTGATGAAGGGGACAGAGGTGGATGAGCAGTTCTTC. It specifies CASSLMKGTEVDEQFF. The full variable domain, with the rest looked up from reference TRBV5-4 and TRBJ2-1, is ETGVTQSPTHLIKTRGQQVTLRCSSQSGHNTVSWYQQALGQGPQFIFQYYREEENGRGNFPPRFSGLQFPNYSSELNVNALELDDSALYLCASSLMKGTEVDEQFFGPGTRLTVL.

This clone was found a few times. The chain carries TRBV19 and TRBJ1-5, with D perhaps TRBD1 (6 bases). CDR3 length: 16 residues. Germline V gene data show CDR1 as LNHDA and CDR2 as SQIVND (reference sequence). Trimming cost V 6 bases and J 7 bases, with 22 bases left between them. CDR3 sequence reads: CASSLLWGGRTQPQHF. The CDR3 nucleotides read TGTGCCAGTAGCCTCCTATGGGGGGGGCGAACGCAGCCCCAGCATTTT.

Only a few counts were recorded for this clone. This chain joins TRBV30 and TRBJ2-1; 7 bases fit TRBD1. The V segment lost 7 bases and the J segment 3 bases; nucleotides outside the gene matches: 9. In germline, CDR1 is GTSNPN, CDR2 SVGIG (reference sequence). This CDR3 is built from 14 residues. The CDR3 nucleotides are TGTGCCTCGATGGACAGGCGTCGCTACAATGAGCAGTTCTTC. Protein product: CASMDRRRYNEQFF.

The chain joins TRBV5-6 to TRBJ2-1; no clear D. There are 15 residues in the CDR3. V lost 4 bases and J lost 3, with 14 bases in between. The V gene's germline CDR1 is SGHDT and CDR2 YYEEEE. In nucleotides, the CDR3 is TGTGCCAGCAGCCCCGGGTCCGCTTACTACAATGAGCAGTTCTTC. Translated: CASSPGSAYYNEQFF.

This clone appeared once. The rearrangement links TRBV23-1 to TRBJ2-7; 13 bases are a match to TRBD2. TRBV23-1 is an ORF; its function is uncertain. Unmatched junction bases numbered 8, after V lost 8 bases and J lost 4 bases. The CDR3 has 15 amino acids. The chain's CDR3 is CASSGLAGEDYEQYV. As DNA, the CDR3 is TGCGCCAGCTCCGGACTAGCGGGAGAAGATTACGAGCAGTACGTC.

CDR3 nucleotide sequence: TGTGCCAGCAGCAAGGGGACAGGGGAAGGAGATACGCAGTATTTT. It specifies CASSKGTGEGDTQYF. This chain links TRBV7-9 with TRBJ2-3; the match to TRBD1 covers 10 bases. After removal of 5 bases from V and 5 bases from J, the junction contained 7 bases not matched to a gene. Germline V CDR1 and CDR2: SEHNR, FQNEAQ (reference sequence). This CDR3 contains 15 residues.

The chain employs TRBV19 and TRBJ2-5, with a weak D call TRBD2 (5 bases). From germline, CDR1 is LNHDA and CDR2 SQIVND (reference sequence). Deletions cut 4 bases from V and 1 base from J, with 10 bases between. This CDR3 comprises 14 residues. CDR3 sequence reads: CASSTTGIQETQYF. CDR3 in DNA: TGTGCCAGTAGTACTACGGGAATCCAAGAGACCCAGTACTTC. Filled out from reference TRBV19 and TRBJ2-5, the complete variable domain reads DGGITQSPKYLFRKEGQNVTLSCEQNLNHDAMYWYRQDPGQGLRLIYYSQIVNDFQKGDIAEGYSVSREKKESFPLTVTSAQKNPTAFYLCASSTTGIQETQYFGPGTRLLVL.

The J gene is TRBJ1-2, the V gene TRBV18; 8 nucleotides match TRBD1. V lost 8 bases, J lost 2 bases, and 13 bases stayed unmatched. The germline gives CDR1 KGHSH, CDR2 LQKENI. This CDR3 spans 16 amino acids. This CDR3 is CASADRGTGSNYGYTF. The CDR3 region has the DNA TGTGCCAGCGCAGACAGAGGGACAGGATCAAACTATGGCTACACCTTC.

V and J are TRBV29-1 and TRBJ1-1; 7 bases map to TRBD1. V dropped 6 bases and J dropped 1; count of bases not matched to a gene: 2. This CDR3 spans 12 amino acids. Germline CDR1 reads SQVTM; CDR2 reads ANQGSEA. The CDR3 spells CSVRDRNTEAFF. The CDR3, as DNA: TGCAGCGTGCGGGACAGGAACACTGAAGCTTTCTTT.

CDR3 DNA: TGCGCCAGCAGCCAAGAAGGGTTCCGGGACAGGGGCACTGAAGCTTTCTTT. Protein sequence: CASSQEGFRDRGTEAFF. This chain links TRBV4-1 with TRBJ1-1; 10 positions match TRBD1. CDR1 is MGHRA and CDR2 is YSYEKL in the germline V gene. This CDR3 has 17 amino acids. V gave up 0 bases and J gave up 4 bases; unmatched junction bases: 8.

This clone came up a few times. The V call is TRBV5-1, the J call TRBJ2-2, with 9 bases aligning to TRBD1. V was clipped by 4 bases and J by 7 bases; unmatched bases: 5. Germline V CDR1 and CDR2: SGHRS, YFSETQ. CDR3 size: 14 residues. CDR3 bases: TGCGCCAGCAGCGAACAGGGGGCCGTCGGGGAGCTGTTTTTT. Translated, it gives CASSEQGAVGELFF.

This CDR3 is CASSRDSFNTEAFF. The CDR3, as DNA: TGCGCCAGCAGTAGGGACAGCTTTAACACTGAAGCTTTCTTT. The chain uses TRBV23-1 and TRBJ1-1, with 7 positions matching TRBD1. TRBV23-1 is treated as an ORF (open reading frame) with a function not yet certain. The CDR3 spans 14 residues. V gave up 5 bases and J gave up 2 bases; unmatched junction bases: 5.

This clone showed up just a few times. This chain joins TRBV7-2 and TRBJ1-5; D not certain. V lost 1 base to trimming and J lost 0 bases, with 7 bases between them. CDR3 length equals 15 residues. In germline, CDR1 is SGHTA, CDR2 FQGNSA. Here the CDR3 reads CASSLVADSNQPQHF. The CDR3 DNA reads as TGTGCCAGCAGCTTAGTGGCGGATAGCAATCAGCCCCAGCATTTT.

The V gene is TRBV29-1, the J gene TRBJ1-1; D gene ambiguous. The CDR3 is 13 residues long. V lost 4 bases to trimming and J lost 1 base, with 10 bases between them. Germline V gene sequence: CDR1 SQVTM, CDR2 ANQGSEA. The CDR3 DNA follows: TGCAGCGTTGTTGGGCATACGAACACTGAAGCTTTCTTT. Amino acid sequence: CSVVGHTNTEAFF.

This clone is a singleton in its sample. This chain uses TRBV10-3 with TRBJ2-3, with TRBD1 identical over 8 bases. Unmatched junction bases numbered 1, after V lost 6 bases and J lost 2 bases. CDR3 length: 13 residues. CDR1 and CDR2 from the germline V gene are ENHRY and SYGVKD. DNA of the CDR3: TGTGCCATCAGGACAGGGGTCACAGATACGCAGTATTTT. This sequence encodes CAIRTGVTDTQYF.

The rearrangement joins TRBV7-9 to TRBJ1-6, with 9 bases lining up with TRBD1. V was clipped by 5 bases and J by 13 bases; unmatched bases: 9. Germline V gene lookup returns CDR1 SEHNR and CDR2 FQNEAQ (reference sequence). This CDR3 spans 14 amino acids. CDR3 in amino acids: CASSPDRGGSPLHF. The CDR3 coding sequence is TGTGCCAGCAGCCCGGACAGGGGCGGCTCGCCCCTCCACTTT.

The V gene is TRBV2, the J gene TRBJ1-2, with TRBD1 matching over 9 bases. Germline CDR1 SNHLY, CDR2 FYNNEI. The ends lost 5 bases at V and 3 bases at J; junction bases unmatched: 1. The CDR3 runs to 13 residues. CDR3 protein: CASSRTGDYGYTF. CDR3 coding DNA: TGTGCCAGCAGTCGGACAGGGGACTATGGCTACACCTTC.

Only a few counts were recorded for this clone. The chain employs TRBV28 and TRBJ1-2, with unresolved D. The CDR3 is made up of 15 amino acids. V was pared by 6 bases and J by 3 bases, with 17 bases between. CDR1 and CDR2 from the germline V gene are MDHEN and SYDVKM. CDR3 protein: CASRAAGEGDYGYTF. The CDR3 region has the DNA TGTGCCAGCAGGGCCGCCGGGGAGGGCGACTATGGCTACACCTTC.